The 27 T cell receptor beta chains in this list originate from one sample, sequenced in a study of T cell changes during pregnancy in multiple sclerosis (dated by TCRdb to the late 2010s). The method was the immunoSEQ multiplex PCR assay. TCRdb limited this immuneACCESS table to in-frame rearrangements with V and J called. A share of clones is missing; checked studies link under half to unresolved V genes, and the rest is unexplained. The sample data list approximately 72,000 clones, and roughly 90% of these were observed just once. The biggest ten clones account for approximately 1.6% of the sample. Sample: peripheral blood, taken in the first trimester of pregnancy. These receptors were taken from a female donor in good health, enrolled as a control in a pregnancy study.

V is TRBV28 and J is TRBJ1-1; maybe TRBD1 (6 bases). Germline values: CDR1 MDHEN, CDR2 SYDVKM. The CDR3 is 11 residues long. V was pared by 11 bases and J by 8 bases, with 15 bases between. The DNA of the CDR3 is TGTGCCGCCTGGGGGGGCGAGGAAGCTTTCTTT. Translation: CAAWGGEEAFF.

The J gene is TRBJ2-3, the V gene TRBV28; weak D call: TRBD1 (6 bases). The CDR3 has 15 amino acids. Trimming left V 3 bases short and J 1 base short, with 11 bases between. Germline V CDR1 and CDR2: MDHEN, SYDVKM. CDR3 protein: CASSFPGAGTDTQYF. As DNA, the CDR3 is TGTGCCAGCAGTTTTCCAGGGGCGGGCACAGATACGCAGTATTTT. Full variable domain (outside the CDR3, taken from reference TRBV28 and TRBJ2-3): DVKVTQSSRYLVKRTGEKVFLECVQDMDHENMFWYRQDPGLGLRLIYFSYDVKMKEKGDIPEGYSVSREKKERFSLILESASTNQTSMYLCASSFPGAGTDTQYFGPGTRLTVL.

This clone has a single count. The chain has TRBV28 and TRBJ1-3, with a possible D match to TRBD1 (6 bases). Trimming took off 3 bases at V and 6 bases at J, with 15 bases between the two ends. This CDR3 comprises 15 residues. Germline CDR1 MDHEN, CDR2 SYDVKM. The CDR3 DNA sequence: TGTGCCAGCAGTTTCGGGGGGTGGACAGCAAACACCATATATTTT. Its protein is CASSFGGWTANTIYF.

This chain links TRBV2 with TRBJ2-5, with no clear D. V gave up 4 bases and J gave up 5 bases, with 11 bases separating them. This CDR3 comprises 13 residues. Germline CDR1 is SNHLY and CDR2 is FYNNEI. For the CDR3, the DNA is TGTGCCAGCAGTGTGGTAGTCCGGGAGACCCAGTACTTC. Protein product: CASSVVVRETQYF. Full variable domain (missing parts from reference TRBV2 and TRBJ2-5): EPEVTQTPSHQVTQMGQEVILRCVPISNHLYFYWYRQILGQKVEFLVSFYNNEISEKSEIFDDQFSVERPDGSNFTLKIRSTKLEDSAMYFCASSVVVRETQYFGPGTRLLVL.

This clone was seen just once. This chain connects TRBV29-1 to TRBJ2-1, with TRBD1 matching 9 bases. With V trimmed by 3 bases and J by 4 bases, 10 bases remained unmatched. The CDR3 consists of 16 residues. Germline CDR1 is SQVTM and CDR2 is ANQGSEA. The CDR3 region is CSVDPTGGKLYNEQFF. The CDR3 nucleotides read TGCAGCGTTGACCCGACAGGGGGTAAGCTGTACAATGAGCAGTTCTTC.

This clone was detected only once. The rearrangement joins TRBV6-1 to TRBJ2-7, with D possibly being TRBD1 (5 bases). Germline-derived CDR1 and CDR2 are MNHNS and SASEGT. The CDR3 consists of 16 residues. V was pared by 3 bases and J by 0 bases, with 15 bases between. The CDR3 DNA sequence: TGTGCCAGCAGTGATGACCCGGACATTCGCTCCTACGAGCAGTACTTC. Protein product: CASSDDPDIRSYEQYF.

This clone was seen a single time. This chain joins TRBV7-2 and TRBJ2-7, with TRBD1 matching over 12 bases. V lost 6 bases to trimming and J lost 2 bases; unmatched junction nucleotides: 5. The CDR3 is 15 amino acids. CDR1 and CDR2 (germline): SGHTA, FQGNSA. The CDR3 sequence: CASSQGQGAAYEQYF. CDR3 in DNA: TGTGCCAGCAGTCAGGGACAGGGGGCAGCCTACGAGCAGTACTTC.

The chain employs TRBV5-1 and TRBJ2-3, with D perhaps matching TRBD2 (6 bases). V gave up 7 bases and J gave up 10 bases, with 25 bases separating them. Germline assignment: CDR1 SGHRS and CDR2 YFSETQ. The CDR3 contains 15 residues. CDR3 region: CASQAGRHVHGAQYF. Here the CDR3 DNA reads TGCGCCAGCCAAGCGGGCCGTCACGTACATGGGGCGCAGTATTTT.

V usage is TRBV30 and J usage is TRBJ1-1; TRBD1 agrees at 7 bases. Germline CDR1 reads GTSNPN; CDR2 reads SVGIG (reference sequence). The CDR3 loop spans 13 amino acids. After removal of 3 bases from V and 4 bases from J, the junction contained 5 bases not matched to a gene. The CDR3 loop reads CAWRGTGATEAFF. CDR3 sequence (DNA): TGTGCCTGGAGGGGAACAGGGGCCACTGAAGCTTTCTTT.

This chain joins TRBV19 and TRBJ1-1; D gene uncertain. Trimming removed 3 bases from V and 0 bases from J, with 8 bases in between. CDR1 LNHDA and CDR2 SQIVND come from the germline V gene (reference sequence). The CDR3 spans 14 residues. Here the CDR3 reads CASSMYSLNTEAFF. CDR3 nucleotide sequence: TGTGCCAGTAGTATGTACAGCTTGAACACTGAAGCTTTCTTT.

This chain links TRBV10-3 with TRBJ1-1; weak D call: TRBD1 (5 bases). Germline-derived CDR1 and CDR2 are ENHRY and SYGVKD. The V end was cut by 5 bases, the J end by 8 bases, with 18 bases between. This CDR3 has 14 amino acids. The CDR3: CAISPAGGVGEAFF. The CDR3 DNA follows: TGTGCCATCAGTCCGGCTGGAGGGGTTGGGGAAGCTTTCTTT.

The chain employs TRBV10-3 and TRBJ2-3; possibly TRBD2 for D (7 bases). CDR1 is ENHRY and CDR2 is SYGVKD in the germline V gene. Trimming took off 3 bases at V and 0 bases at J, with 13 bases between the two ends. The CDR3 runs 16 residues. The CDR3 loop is CAISDVGGDSTDTQYF. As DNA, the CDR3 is TGTGCCATCAGTGACGTAGGGGGGGACAGCACAGATACGCAGTATTTT.

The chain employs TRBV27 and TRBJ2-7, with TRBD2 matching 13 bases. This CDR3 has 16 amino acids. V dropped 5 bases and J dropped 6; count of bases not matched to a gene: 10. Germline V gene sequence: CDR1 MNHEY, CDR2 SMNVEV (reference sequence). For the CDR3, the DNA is TGTGCCAGCAGTGCGAGACTAGCGGGAGGCCCGGGCGAGCAGTACTTC. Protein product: CASSARLAGGPGEQYF.

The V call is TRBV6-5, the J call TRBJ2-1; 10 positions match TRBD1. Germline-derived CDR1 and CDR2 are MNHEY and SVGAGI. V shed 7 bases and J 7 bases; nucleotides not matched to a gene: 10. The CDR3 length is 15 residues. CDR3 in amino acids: CASKPDPGQGNEQFF. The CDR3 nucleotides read TGTGCCAGCAAACCTGACCCGGGACAGGGGAATGAGCAGTTCTTC.

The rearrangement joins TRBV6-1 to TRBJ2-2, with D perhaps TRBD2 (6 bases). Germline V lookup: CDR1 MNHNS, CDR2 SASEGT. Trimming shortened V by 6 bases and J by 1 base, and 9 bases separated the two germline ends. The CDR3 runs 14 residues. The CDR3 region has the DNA TGTGCCAGCAGGACTAGAGGGAACACCGGGGAGCTGTTTTTT. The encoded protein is CASRTRGNTGELFF.

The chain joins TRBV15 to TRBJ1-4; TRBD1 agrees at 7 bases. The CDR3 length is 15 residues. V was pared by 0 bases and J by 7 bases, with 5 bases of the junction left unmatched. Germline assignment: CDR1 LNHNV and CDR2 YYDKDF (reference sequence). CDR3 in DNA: TGTGCCACCAGCAGAGAAGACAGGGATAGTGAAAAACTGTTTTTT. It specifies CATSREDRDSEKLFF.

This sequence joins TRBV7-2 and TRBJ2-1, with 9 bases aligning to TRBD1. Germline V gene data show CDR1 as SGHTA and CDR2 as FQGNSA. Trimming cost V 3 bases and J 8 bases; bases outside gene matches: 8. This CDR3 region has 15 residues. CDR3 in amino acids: CASSFGQGSLDEQFF. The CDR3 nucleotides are TGTGCCAGCAGCTTCGGACAGGGGTCCTTGGATGAGCAGTTCTTC.

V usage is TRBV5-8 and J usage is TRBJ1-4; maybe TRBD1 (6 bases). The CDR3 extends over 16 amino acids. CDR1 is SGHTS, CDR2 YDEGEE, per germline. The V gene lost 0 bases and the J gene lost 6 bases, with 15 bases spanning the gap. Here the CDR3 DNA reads TGTGCCAGCAGCTTGGCTAGTGACAGGATTCATGAAAAACTGTTTTTT. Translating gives CASSLASDRIHEKLFF.

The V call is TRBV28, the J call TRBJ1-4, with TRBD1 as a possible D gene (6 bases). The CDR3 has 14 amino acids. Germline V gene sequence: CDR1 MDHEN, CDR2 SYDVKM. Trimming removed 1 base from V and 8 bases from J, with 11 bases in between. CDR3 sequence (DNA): TGTGCCAGCAGTTTATCAGGGAGGGGGGAAAAACTGTTTTTT. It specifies CASSLSGRGEKLFF.

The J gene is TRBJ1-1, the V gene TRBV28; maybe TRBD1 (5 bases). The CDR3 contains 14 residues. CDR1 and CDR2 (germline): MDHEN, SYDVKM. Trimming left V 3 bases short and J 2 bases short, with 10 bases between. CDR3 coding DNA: TGTGCCAGCAGTTTTGGGGGGAGCAACACTGAAGCTTTCTTT. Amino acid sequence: CASSFGGSNTEAFF.

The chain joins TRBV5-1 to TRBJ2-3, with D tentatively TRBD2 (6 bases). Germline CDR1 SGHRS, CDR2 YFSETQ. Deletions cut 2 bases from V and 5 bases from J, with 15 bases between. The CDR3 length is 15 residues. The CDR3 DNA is TGCGCCAGCAGCTTAGGAAGCGGGTCGGTAGATACGCAGTATTTT. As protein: CASSLGSGSVDTQYF.

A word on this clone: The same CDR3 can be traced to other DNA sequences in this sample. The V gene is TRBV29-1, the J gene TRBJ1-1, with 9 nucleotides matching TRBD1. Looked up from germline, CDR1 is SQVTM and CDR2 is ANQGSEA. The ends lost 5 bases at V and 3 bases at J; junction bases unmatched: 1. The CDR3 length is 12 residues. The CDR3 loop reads CSVRQGDTEAFF. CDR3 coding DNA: TGCAGCGTTAGACAGGGGGACACTGAAGCTTTCTTT.

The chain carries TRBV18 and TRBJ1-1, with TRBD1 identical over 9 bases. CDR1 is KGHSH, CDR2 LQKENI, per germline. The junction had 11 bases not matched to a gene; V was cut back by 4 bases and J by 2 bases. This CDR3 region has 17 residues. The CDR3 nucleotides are TGTGCCAGCTCACTCACGGGGGACAGGGCGGGAAACACTGAAGCTTTCTTT. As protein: CASSLTGDRAGNTEAFF.

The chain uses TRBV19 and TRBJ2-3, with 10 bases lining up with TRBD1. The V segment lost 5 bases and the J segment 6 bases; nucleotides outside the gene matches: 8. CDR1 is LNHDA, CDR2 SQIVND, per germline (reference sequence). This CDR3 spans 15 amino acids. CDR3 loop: CASSPRDRGSDTQYF. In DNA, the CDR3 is TGTGCCAGTAGTCCAAGGGACAGGGGATCGGATACGCAGTATTTT.

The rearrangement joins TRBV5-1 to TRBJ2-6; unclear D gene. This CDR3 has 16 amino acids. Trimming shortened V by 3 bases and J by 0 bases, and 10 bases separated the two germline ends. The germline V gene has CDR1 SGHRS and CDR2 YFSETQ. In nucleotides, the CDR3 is TGCGCCAGCAGCTCGCAGAAGAACTCTGGGGCCAACGTCCTGACTTTC. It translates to CASSSQKNSGANVLTF.

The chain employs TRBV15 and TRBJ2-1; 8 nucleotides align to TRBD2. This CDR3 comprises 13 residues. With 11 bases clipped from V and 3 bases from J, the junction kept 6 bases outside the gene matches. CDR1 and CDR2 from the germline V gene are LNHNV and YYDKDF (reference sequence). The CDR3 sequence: CAAREGYYNEQFF. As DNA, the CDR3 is TGTGCCGCCCGGGAGGGATACTACAATGAGCAGTTCTTC.

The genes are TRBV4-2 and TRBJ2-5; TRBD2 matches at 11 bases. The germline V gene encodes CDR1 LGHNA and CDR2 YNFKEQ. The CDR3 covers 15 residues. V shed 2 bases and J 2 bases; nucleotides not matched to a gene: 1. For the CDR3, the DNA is TGTGCCAGCAGCCAACTAGCGGGGGGACAAGAGACCCAGTACTTC. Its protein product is CASSQLAGGQETQYF.